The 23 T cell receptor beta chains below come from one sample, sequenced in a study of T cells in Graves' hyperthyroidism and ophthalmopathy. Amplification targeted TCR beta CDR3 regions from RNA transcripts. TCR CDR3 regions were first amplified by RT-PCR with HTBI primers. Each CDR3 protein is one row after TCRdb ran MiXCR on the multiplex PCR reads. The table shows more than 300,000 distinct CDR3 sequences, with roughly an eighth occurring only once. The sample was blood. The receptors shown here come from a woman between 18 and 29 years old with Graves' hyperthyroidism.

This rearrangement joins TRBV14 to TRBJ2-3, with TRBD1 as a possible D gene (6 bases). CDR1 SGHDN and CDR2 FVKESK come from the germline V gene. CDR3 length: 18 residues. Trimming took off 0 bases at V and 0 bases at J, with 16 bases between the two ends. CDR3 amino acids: CASSQDMGAFLSTDTQYF. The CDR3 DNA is TGTGCCAGCAGCCAAGATATGGGGGCCTTCCTGAGCACAGATACGCAGTATTTT.

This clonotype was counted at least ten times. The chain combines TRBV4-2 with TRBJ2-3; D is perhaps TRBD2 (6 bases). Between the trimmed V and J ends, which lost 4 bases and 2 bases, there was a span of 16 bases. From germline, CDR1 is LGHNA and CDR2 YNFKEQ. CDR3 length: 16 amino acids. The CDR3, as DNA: TGTGCCAGCAGCCCCTCGGACGGGGGTTTCACAGATACGCAGTATTTT. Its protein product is CASSPSDGGFTDTQYF.

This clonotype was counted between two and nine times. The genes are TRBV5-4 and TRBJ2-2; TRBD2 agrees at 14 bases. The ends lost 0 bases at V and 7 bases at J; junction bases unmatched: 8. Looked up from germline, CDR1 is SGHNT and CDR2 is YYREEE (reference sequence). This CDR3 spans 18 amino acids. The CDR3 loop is CASSLGLAGGPRNGELFF. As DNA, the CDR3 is TGTGCCAGCAGCTTGGGACTAGCGGGAGGGCCGCGAAACGGGGAGCTGTTTTTT.

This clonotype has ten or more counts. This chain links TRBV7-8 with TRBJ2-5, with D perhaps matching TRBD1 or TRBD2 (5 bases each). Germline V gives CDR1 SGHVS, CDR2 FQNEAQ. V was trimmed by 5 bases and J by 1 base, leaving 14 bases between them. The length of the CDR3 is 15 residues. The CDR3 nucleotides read TGTGCCAGCAGCCGTCATGGGGGACCCCAAGAGACCCAGTACTTC. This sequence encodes CASSRHGGPQETQYF.

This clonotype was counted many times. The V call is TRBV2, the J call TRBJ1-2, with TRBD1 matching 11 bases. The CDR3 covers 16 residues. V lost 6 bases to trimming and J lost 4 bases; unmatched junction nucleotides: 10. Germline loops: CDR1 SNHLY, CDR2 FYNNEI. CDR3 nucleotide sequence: TGTGCCAGCAGCGCCTCGGACAGGGGGCTAACCTATGGCTACACCTTC. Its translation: CASSASDRGLTYGYTF.

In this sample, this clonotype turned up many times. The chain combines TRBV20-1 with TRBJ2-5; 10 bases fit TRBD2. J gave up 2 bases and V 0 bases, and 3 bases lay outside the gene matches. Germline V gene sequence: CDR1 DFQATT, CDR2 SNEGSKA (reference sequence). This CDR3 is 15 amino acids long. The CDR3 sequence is CSARDSGGPQETQYF. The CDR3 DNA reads TGCAGTGCTAGAGATAGCGGGGGGCCGCAAGAGACCCAGTACTTC.

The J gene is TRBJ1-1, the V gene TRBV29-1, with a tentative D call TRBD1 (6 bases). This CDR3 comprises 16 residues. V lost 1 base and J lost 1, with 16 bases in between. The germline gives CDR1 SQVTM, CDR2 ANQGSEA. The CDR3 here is CSVEGGGGSWNTEAFF. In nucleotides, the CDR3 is TGCAGCGTTGAAGGAGGGGGGGGTTCCTGGAACACTGAAGCTTTCTTT. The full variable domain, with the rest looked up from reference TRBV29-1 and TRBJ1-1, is SAVISQKPSRDICQRGTSLTIQCQVDSQVTMMFWYRQQPGQSLTLIATANQGSEATYESGFVIDKFPISRPNLTFSTLTVSNMSPEDSSIYLCSVEGGGGSWNTEAFFGQGTRLTVV.

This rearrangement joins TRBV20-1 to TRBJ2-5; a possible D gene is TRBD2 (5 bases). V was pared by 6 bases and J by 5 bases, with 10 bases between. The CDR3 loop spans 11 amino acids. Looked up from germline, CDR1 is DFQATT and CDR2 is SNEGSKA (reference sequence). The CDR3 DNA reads TGCAGTGCCCAAACGGGGGAGACCCAGTACTTC. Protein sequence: CSAQTGETQYF.

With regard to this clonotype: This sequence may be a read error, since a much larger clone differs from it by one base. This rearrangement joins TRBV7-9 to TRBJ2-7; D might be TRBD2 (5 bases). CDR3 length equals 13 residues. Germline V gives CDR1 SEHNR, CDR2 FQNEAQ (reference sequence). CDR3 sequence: CASSLRGSCEQYF. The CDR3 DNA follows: TGTGCCAGCAGCTTACGGGGTTCCTGCGAGCAGTACTTC.

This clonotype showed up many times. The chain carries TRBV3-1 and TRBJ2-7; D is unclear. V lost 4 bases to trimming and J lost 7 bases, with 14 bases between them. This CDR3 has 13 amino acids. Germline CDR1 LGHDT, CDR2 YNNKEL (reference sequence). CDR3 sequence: CASSRHLAGEQYF. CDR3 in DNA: TGTGCCAGCAGCCGTCACTTGGCCGGTGAGCAGTACTTC.

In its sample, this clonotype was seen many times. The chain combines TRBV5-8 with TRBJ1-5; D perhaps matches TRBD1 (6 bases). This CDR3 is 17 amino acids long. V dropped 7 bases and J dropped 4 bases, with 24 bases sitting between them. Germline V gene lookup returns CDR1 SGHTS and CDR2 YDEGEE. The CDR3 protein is CASVSGVVTLGNQPQHF. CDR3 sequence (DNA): TGTGCCAGCGTTTCAGGGGTCGTTACTTTAGGTAATCAGCCCCAGCATTTT.

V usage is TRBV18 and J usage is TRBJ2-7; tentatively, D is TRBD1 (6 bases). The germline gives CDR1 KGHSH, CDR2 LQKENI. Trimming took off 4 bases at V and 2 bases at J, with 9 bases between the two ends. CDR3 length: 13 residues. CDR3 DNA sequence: TGTGCCAGCTCACGACAGGCACCCTACGAGCAGTACTTC. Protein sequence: CASSRQAPYEQYF.

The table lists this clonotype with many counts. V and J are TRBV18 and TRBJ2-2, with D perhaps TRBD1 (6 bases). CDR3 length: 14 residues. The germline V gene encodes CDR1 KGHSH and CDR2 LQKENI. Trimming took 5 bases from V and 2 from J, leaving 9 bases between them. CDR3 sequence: CASSGDTNTGELFF. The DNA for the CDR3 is TGTGCCAGCTCAGGGGACACCAACACCGGGGAGCTGTTTTTT.

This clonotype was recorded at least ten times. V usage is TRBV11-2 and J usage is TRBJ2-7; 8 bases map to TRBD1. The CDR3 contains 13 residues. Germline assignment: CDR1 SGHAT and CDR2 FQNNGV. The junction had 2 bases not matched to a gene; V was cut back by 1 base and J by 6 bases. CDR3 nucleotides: TGTGCCAGCAGCTTAGGGACAGGGTCCGAGCAGTACTTC. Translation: CASSLGTGSEQYF.

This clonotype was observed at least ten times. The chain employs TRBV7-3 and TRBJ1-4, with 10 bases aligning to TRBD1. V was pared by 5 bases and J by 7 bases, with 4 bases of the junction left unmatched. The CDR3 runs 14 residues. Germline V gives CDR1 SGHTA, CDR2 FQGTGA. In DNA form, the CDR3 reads TGTGCCAGCAGCCGGGACAGGGGCGCTGAAAAACTGTTTTTT. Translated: CASSRDRGAEKLFF. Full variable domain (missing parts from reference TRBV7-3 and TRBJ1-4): GAGVSQTPSNKVTEKGKYVELRCDPISGHTALYWYRQSLGQGPEFLIYFQGTGAADDSGLPNDRFFAVRPEGSVSTLKIQRTERGDSAVYLCASSRDRGAEKLFFGSGTQLSVL.

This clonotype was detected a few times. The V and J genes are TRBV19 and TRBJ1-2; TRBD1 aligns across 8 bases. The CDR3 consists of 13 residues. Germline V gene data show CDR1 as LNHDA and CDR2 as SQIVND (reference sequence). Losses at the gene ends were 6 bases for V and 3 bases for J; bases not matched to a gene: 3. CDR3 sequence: CASRPTGDYGYTF. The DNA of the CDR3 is TGTGCCAGTAGGCCGACAGGGGACTATGGCTACACCTTC.

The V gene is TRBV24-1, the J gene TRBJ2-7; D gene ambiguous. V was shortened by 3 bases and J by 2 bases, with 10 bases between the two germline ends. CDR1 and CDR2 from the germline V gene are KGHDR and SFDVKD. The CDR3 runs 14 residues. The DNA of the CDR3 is TGTGCCACCAGTGATCCCCGCCGGGCCTACGAGCAGTACTTC. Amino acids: CATSDPRRAYEQYF.

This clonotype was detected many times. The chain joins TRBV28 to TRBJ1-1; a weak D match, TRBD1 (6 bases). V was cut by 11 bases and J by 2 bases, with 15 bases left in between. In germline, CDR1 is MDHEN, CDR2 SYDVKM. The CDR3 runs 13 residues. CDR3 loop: CAGSDRSNTEAFF. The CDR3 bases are TGTGCCGGGTCCGACAGGTCAAACACTGAAGCTTTCTTT.

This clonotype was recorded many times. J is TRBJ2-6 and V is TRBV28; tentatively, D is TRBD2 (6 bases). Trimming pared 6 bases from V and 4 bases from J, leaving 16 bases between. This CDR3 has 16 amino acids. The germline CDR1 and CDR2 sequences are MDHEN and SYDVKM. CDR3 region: CASRSRRASGANVLTF. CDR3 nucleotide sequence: TGTGCCAGCAGGAGCCGGAGGGCGTCCGGGGCCAACGTCCTGACTTTC.

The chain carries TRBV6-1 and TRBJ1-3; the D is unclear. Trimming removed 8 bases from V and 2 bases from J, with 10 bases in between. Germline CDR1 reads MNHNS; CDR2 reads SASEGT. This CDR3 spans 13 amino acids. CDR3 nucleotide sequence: TGTGCCAGCGATAAGTCTACTGGAAACACCATATATTTT. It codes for CASDKSTGNTIYF.

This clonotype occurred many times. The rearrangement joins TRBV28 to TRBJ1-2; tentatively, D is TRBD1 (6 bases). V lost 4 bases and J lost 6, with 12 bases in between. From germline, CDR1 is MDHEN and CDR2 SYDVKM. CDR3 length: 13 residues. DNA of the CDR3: TGTGCCAGCAGTTCGGCGGACAGAAATGGCTACACCTTC. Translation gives CASSSADRNGYTF.

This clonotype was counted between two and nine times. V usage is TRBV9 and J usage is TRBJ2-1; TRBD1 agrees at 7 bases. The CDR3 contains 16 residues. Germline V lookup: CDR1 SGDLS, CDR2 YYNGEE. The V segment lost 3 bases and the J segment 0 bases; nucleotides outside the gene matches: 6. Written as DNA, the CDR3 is TGTGCCAGCAGCGCCTCCGGGACAGTCTCCTACAATGAGCAGTTCTTC. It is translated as CASSASGTVSYNEQFF.

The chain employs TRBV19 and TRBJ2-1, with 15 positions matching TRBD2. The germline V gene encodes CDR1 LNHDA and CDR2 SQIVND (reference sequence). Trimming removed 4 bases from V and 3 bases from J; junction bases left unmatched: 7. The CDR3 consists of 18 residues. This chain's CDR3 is CASSKGLAGGSVYNEQFF. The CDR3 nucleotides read TGTGCCAGTAGTAAGGGACTAGCGGGGGGCTCCGTCTACAATGAGCAGTTCTTC. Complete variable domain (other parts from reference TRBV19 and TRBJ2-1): DGGITQSPKYLFRKEGQNVTLSCEQNLNHDAMYWYRQDPGQGLRLIYYSQIVNDFQKGDIAEGYSVSREKKESFPLTVTSAQKNPTAFYLCASSKGLAGGSVYNEQFFGPGTRLTVL.